The 27 T cell receptor beta chains below come from one sample, sequenced in a study of regulatory T cells in long-lasting Graves disease. TCR beta libraries were built with iRepertoire HTBI primers and Arm-PCR of CDR3 regions. TCRdb ran MiXCR on the multiplex PCR reads and lists one entry per CDR3 protein. The sample shows some 410,000 distinct CDR3 sequences, 15% to 20% of them seen only once. Regarding time point: newly diagnosed GD, antithyroid drugs for less than 3 months. RNA isolated from PBMCs was used to make the TCR library. These data were also filed under a second study, of T cells in Graves' hyperthyroidism and ophthalmopathy.

Material: peripheral blood mononuclear cells (PBMCs), obtained at new diagnosis, from a patient treated with antithyroid drugs. These receptors were taken from a woman aged 25 to 45 with Graves disease.

This clonotype was counted a few times. The V gene is TRBV18, the J gene TRBJ1-6, with TRBD1 identical over 9 bases. From germline, CDR1 is KGHSH and CDR2 LQKENI. Germline trimming cut 0 bases from V and 10 bases from J; bases unmatched to any gene: 7. The CDR3 runs 16 residues. The chain's CDR3 is CASSPPGQGNGSPLHF. Here the CDR3 DNA reads TGTGCCAGCTCACCACCTGGACAGGGGAATGGCTCACCCCTCCACTTT.

This clonotype was recorded at least ten times. V gene TRBV6-2 or TRBV6-3 combines with J gene TRBJ2-1, with 9 bases fitting TRBD2. Germline assignment: CDR1 MNHEY and CDR2 SVGEGT. The CDR3 has 20 amino acids. With V trimmed by 7 bases and J by 7 bases, 26 bases remained unmatched. The CDR3 DNA follows: TGTGCCAGCAAAGGGTTTTGGGCGGGAGGGCCGACTCGTACTTTGAATGAGCAGTTCTTC. Amino acids: CASKGFWAGGPTRTLNEQFF.

V usage is TRBV7-9 and J usage is TRBJ2-2; D not resolved. The CDR3 is made up of 16 amino acids. V was shortened by 1 base and J by 5 bases, with 14 bases between the two germline ends. Germline V gives CDR1 SEHNR, CDR2 FQNEAQ (reference sequence). For the CDR3, the DNA is TGTGCCAGCAGCTTAGTGTGGGGTCTTACAACCGGGGAGCTGTTTTTT. Amino acid sequence: CASSLVWGLTTGELFF. The full variable domain, with the rest looked up from reference TRBV7-9 and TRBJ2-2, is DTGVSQNPRHKITKRGQNVTFRCDPISEHNRLYWYRQTLGQGPEFLTYFQNEAQLEKSRLLSDRFSAERPKGSFSTLEIQRTEQGDSAMYLCASSLVWGLTTGELFFGEGSRLTVL.

This sequence joins TRBV19 and TRBJ1-5; D uncertain. The V end was cut by 9 bases, the J end by 0 bases, with 15 bases between. The germline V gene has CDR1 LNHDA and CDR2 SQIVND (reference sequence). The length of the CDR3 is 15 residues. CDR3 DNA: TGTGCCAGCTGCCGGAGCCCTCTTAGCAATCAGCCCCAGCATTTT. Its protein is CASCRSPLSNQPQHF.

Points on this clonotype: This may arise from a read error, as a much more abundant clone is one base away. The chain uses TRBV7-2 and TRBJ2-7, with TRBD2 identical over 7 bases. CDR1 is SGHTA, CDR2 FQGNSA, per germline. This CDR3 comprises 16 residues. V was clipped by 0 bases and J by 7 bases; unmatched bases: 12. CDR3 DNA: TGTGCCAGCAGCTTAGCAGGTGCGGGAGCATCCAATGAGCAGTACTTC. It specifies CASSLAGAGASNEQYF.

This clonotype was observed a handful of times. V usage is TRBV20-1 and J usage is TRBJ2-4; no clear D. Trimming took off 3 bases at V and 0 bases at J, with 9 bases between the two ends. The CDR3 is 14 residues long. Germline V gives CDR1 DFQATT, CDR2 SNEGSKA (reference sequence). The chain's CDR3 is CSASLGLAKNIQYF. In DNA form, the CDR3 reads TGCAGTGCTAGTCTCGGTTTAGCCAAAAACATTCAGTACTTC.

This clonotype was seen many times. The chain employs TRBV5-1 and TRBJ2-1; D is undetermined. This CDR3 has 16 amino acids. The germline CDR1 and CDR2 sequences are SGHRS and YFSETQ. Trimming removed 1 base from V and 1 base from J, with 12 bases in between. This CDR3 reads CASSLNVGGSYNEQFF. CDR3 sequence (DNA): TGCGCCAGCAGCTTGAATGTTGGCGGATCCTACAATGAGCAGTTCTTC.

This clonotype was observed a few times. This chain uses TRBV10-2 with TRBJ2-7; D call uncertain. The CDR3 extends over 12 amino acids. Germline V lookup: CDR1 WSHSY, CDR2 SAAADI. The ends were cut back, 7 bases at V and 6 bases at J, with 13 bases in the middle. The CDR3 is CASTRVSGEQYF. Written as DNA, the CDR3 is TGCGCCAGCACCCGGGTGAGTGGCGAGCAGTACTTC.

There are a few counts of this clonotype. The chain combines TRBV18 with TRBJ2-1; TRBD2 matches at 7 bases. The CDR3 has 19 amino acids. The germline gives CDR1 KGHSH, CDR2 LQKENI. The J segment lost 6 bases and the V segment lost 4 bases, leaving 21 bases of the junction unmatched. The CDR3 loop is CASSRSFVSAGVSGNEQFF. The CDR3 region has the DNA TGTGCCAGCTCACGTTCTTTCGTTAGTGCGGGAGTATCGGGCAATGAGCAGTTCTTC.

This clonotype was detected ten times or more. The chain has TRBV18 and TRBJ1-1; D uncertain. Trimming shortened V by 1 base and J by 1 base, and 7 bases separated the two germline ends. The CDR3 sequence is 14 residues long. Looked up from germline, CDR1 is KGHSH and CDR2 is LQKENI. The CDR3 loop reads CASSPQPGNTEAFF. CDR3 coding DNA: TGTGCCAGCTCACCACAGCCGGGGAACACTGAAGCTTTCTTT. Variable domain in full (rest from reference TRBV18 and TRBJ1-1): NAGVMQNPRHLVRRRGQEARLRCSPMKGHSHVYWYRQLPEEGLKFMVYLQKENIIDESGMPKERFSAEFPKEGPSILRIQQVVRGDSAAYFCASSPQPGNTEAFFGQGTRLTVV.

V usage is TRBV7-9 and J usage is TRBJ1-5; D gene unclear. The CDR3 is 13 amino acids. V was trimmed by 4 bases and J by 5 bases, leaving 9 bases between them. Germline V CDR1 and CDR2: SEHNR, FQNEAQ (reference sequence). CDR3: CASSSAQYQPQHF. The CDR3 DNA sequence: TGTGCCAGCAGCTCAGCCCAATATCAGCCCCAGCATTTT.

This clonotype appeared many times. The rearrangement joins TRBV30 to TRBJ2-7; no clear D gene. V gave up 2 bases and J gave up 0 bases, with 11 bases separating them. The length of the CDR3 is 14 residues. CDR1 GTSNPN and CDR2 SVGIG come from the germline V gene (reference sequence). Written as DNA, the CDR3 is TGTGCCTGGAGTCCCCCCCGCAGCTCCTACGAGCAGTACTTC. It encodes CAWSPPRSSYEQYF. Complete variable domain (other parts from reference TRBV30 and TRBJ2-7): SQTIHQWPATLVQPVGSPLSLECTVEGTSNPNLYWYRQAAGRGLQLLFYSVGIGQISSEVPQNLSASRPQDRQFILSSKKLLLSDSGFYLCAWSPPRSSYEQYFGPGTRLTVT.

The sample holds many counts of this clonotype. The chain links TRBV18 to TRBJ2-7, with D unclear. The CDR3 covers 12 residues. Trimming left V 2 bases short and J 5 bases short, with 7 bases between. Germline loops: CDR1 KGHSH, CDR2 LQKENI. DNA for the CDR3: TGTGCCAGCTCACCATCCCTTGACGAGCAGTACTTC. Amino acid sequence: CASSPSLDEQYF.

This clonotype has ten or more counts. The V and J genes are TRBV7-2 and TRBJ1-5, with 7 bases that match TRBD1. The CDR3 consists of 18 residues. Germline CDR1 and CDR2: SGHTA and FQGNSA. Trimming cost V 3 bases and J 0 bases; bases outside gene matches: 11. CDR3 residues: CASSFSGTELYSNQPQHF. For the CDR3, the DNA is TGTGCCAGCAGCTTCTCCGGGACAGAGCTCTATAGCAATCAGCCCCAGCATTTT.

The chain has TRBV7-9 and TRBJ1-2, with D tentatively TRBD1 (5 bases). This CDR3 spans 16 amino acids. Germline values: CDR1 SEHNR, CDR2 FQNEAQ (reference sequence). V lost 5 bases, J lost 7 bases, and 23 bases lay in between. This chain's CDR3 is CASSPSAGTQASGYTF. Written as DNA, the CDR3 is TGTGCCAGCAGCCCCTCAGCCGGGACCCAGGCTAGTGGCTACACCTTC.

There are a few counts of this clonotype. The chain couples TRBV12-3 or TRBV12-4 to TRBJ2-7, with D maybe TRBD2 (5 bases). The CDR3 loop spans 11 amino acids. The V end was cut by 1 base, the J end by 7 bases, with 5 bases between. The CDR3 protein is CASSLGEEQYF. The CDR3 DNA reads TGTGCCAGCAGTTTAGGGGAGGAGCAGTACTTC.

This clonotype was recorded a few times. The chain joins TRBV7-2 to TRBJ2-7, with D perhaps assigned TRBD1 or TRBD2 (6 bases each). With 8 bases removed from V and 0 bases from J, the gap between germline ends came to 11 bases. This CDR3 has 13 amino acids. Germline lookup yields CDR1 SGHTA and CDR2 FQGNSA. This CDR3 reads CASGGQSSYEQYF. Written as DNA, the CDR3 is TGTGCCAGCGGGGGGCAGAGCTCCTACGAGCAGTACTTC.

The gene calls are TRBV4-1 and TRBJ2-1; the match to TRBD2 covers 13 bases. In germline, CDR1 is MGHRA, CDR2 YSYEKL. The CDR3 totals 16 residues. The V segment lost 2 bases and the J segment 8 bases; nucleotides outside the gene matches: 6. CDR3 DNA sequence: TGCGCCAGCAGCCAACCACTAGCGGGAGGGCAACATGAGCAGTTCTTC. This encodes CASSQPLAGGQHEQFF.

The table lists this clonotype with many counts. The chain's CDR3 is CASSLDMLRDLYNEQFF. CDR3 nucleotide sequence: TGTGCCAGCAGCTTAGATATGTTGCGGGACCTATACAATGAGCAGTTCTTC. The chain recombines TRBV11-2 with TRBJ2-1, with a weak D call TRBD2 (6 bases). Germline-derived CDR1 and CDR2 are SGHAT and FQNNGV. The CDR3 runs 17 residues. Trimming cost V 0 bases and J 4 bases, with 16 bases left between them.

This clonotype has ten or more counts. Here the CDR3 DNA reads TGTGCCAGCAGCTTATTAAGGGGATCCTACAATGAGCAGTTCTTC. Amino acids: CASSLLRGSYNEQFF. The chain joins TRBV7-2 to TRBJ2-1, with D perhaps matching TRBD1 (5 bases). Germline CDR1 and CDR2: SGHTA and FQGNSA. The germline V and J ends were trimmed by 2 bases and 1 base, with 9 bases remaining between them. This CDR3 region has 15 residues.

In this sample, this clonotype turned up many times. The chain carries TRBV6-5 and TRBJ2-7; D uncertain. V lost 4 bases, J lost 3 bases, and 16 bases lay in between. Germline V gene sequence: CDR1 MNHEY, CDR2 SVGAGI. The CDR3 consists of 15 residues. This CDR3 reads CASSSDPNRSYEQYF. The CDR3 bases are TGTGCCAGCAGTTCGGACCCAAACCGAAGCTACGAGCAGTACTTC.

This chain connects TRBV6-2 or TRBV6-3 to TRBJ1-6, with 7 bases matching TRBD1. Per germline, CDR1 MNHEY and CDR2 SVGEGT. V trimming: 0 bases; J trimming: 7 bases; junction bases outside the gene matches: 6. CDR3 length: 16 residues. The CDR3, as DNA: TGTGCCAGCAGTTACTCGACCACCAGGGGGAATTCACCCCTCCACTTT. It translates to CASSYSTTRGNSPLHF.

Many counts were recorded for this clonotype. The genes are TRBV20-1 and TRBJ2-5, with D perhaps TRBD2 (6 bases). The CDR3 has 15 residues. The germline V gene has CDR1 DFQATT and CDR2 SNEGSKA (reference sequence). V dropped 1 base and J dropped 0 bases, with 12 bases sitting between them. The CDR3 here is CSARGLALNQETQYF. The CDR3 coding sequence is TGCAGTGCTAGAGGCCTAGCGCTAAACCAAGAGACCCAGTACTTC.

Here the CDR3 DNA reads TGCAGTGCTACCAGAGGGGTGGGACTAGCGGGAGGAGTTGAGCAGTTCTTC. Translation: CSATRGVGLAGGVEQFF. The chain carries TRBV20-1 and TRBJ2-1; TRBD2 agrees at 15 bases. After removal of 4 bases from V and 9 bases from J, the junction contained 13 bases not matched to a gene. This CDR3 contains 17 residues. Germline values: CDR1 DFQATT, CDR2 SNEGSKA (reference sequence).

Many counts were recorded for this clonotype. The chain employs TRBV12-3 or TRBV12-4 and TRBJ1-1; 8 nucleotides agree with TRBD1. The CDR3 covers 17 residues. J lost 0 bases, V lost 5 bases, and 11 bases had no gene match. As DNA, the CDR3 is TGTGCCAGCAGTCCTGGACAGGGAGGGAGGATGAACACTGAAGCTTTCTTT. Protein product: CASSPGQGGRMNTEAFF.

This chain uses TRBV6-2 or TRBV6-3 with TRBJ1-5; 7 bases map to TRBD1. CDR1 and CDR2 from the germline V gene are MNHEY and SVGEGT. The V and J ends lost 6 bases and 3 bases, in that order; junction bases with no gene match: 8. The CDR3 covers 15 residues. The CDR3 spells CASRFGTEVNQPQHF. DNA of the CDR3: TGTGCCAGCAGATTCGGGACAGAAGTCAATCAGCCCCAGCATTTT.

The rearrangement joins TRBV19 to TRBJ2-7, with a weak D call TRBD2 (5 bases). CDR1 and CDR2 (germline): LNHDA, SQIVND (reference sequence). This CDR3 is 14 amino acids long. With 9 bases removed from V and 6 bases from J, the gap between germline ends came to 21 bases. The CDR3 DNA sequence: TGTGCCAGCACCTCCGGGAACGGGATAGGCGAGCAGTACTTC. Its translation: CASTSGNGIGEQYF.